These T cell receptor beta chains were read from a single sample in a study of blood T cells in healthy people across ages. Via MiXCR, TCRdb re-called the 5' RACE reads, giving one row per CDR3 protein. The table lists hundreds of thousands of distinct CDR3 sequences, 20% to 30% of them singletons. These data also formed part of another study, on T cells of mothers and their children.

Source material: blood. The origin of the receptors is a boy younger than 18 in good health. Both conserved end residues are part of each CDR3. Each record gives: V gene, clone size, CDR3 protein. Not all rows give a size; the values are once, few, many and, for expanded clones, a class.

TRBV6-2/TRBV6-3,.,CASSSLRGHEQYF
TRBV6-2/TRBV6-3,few,CASSYQDSPETQYF
TRBV5-1,few,CASSSPGLRNWPQETQYF
TRBV5-1,once,CASSRDGGVMREAFF
TRBV3-1,.,CASSVQAGGQETQYF
TRBV7-9,few,CASSLDRGHEKLFF
TRBV29-1,.,CSARLPQETQYF
TRBV10-2,.,CASSEMGDGTDTQYF
TRBV7-9,.,CASRREGWETQYF
TRBV4-3,many,CASSHGTGLYNEQFF
TRBV15,.,CATGTTYNEQFF
TRBV20-1,.,CSPQSSYNEQFF
TRBV27,.,CASSFGISTGYVYF
TRBV5-1,many,CASSLGAAQETQYF
TRBV11-3,few,CASSPGQGEDTQYF
TRBV28,.,CASSSRRRGATEAFF
TRBV28,.,CASSSQGASEVEKLFF
TRBV5-6,few,CASSPGHLSGANVLTF
TRBV7-2,few,CASSLDTFYEQYF
TRBV28,.,CASSAGTADNEQFF
TRBV19,.,CASSIDGAPMNTEAFF
TRBV6-1,few,CASSETPGQVYEQYF
TRBV28,.,CASRTRSPYEQYF
TRBV6-5,.,CASSYSPSGINEQFF
TRBV24-1,few,CATSRGPYNEQFF
TRBV11-2,many,CASSLYRGSYEQYF
TRBV19,.,CASSIAFGQGRETQYF